This T cell receptor (beta chain) was recovered during a study of PD-L1 blockade in urothelial cancer (dated by TCRdb to the late 2010s). Describing the broader study: Every patient began therapy around 2014 and was given atezolizumab 1,200 mg intravenously every 3 weeks. In the same patients, whole exome sequencing and RNA sequencing of pretreatment tumors were performed in addition to TCR sequencing. About 90% of the roughly 29 patients were identified as males with urothelial cancer of bladder origin, and a prior smoking history was reported by 18 of 29 patients. An ECOG performance status of 0 or 1 was recorded for the patients, and 0 to 3 prior chemotherapy regimens had been received by the patients. An exploratory multi-omic analysis was conducted of the somatic, immune and clinical correlates of response to PD-L1 blockade with atezolizumab in urothelial cancer. Pretreatment blood TCR-seq was available for around 29 patients, at least one posttreatment blood collection was obtained for 25 or so patients, and tumor TCR-seq was available for 25 or so patients. TCR sequencing covered pretreatment tumor samples and matched, serially collected peripheral blood taken before and after atezolizumab treatment. Blood samples were analyzed at two time points: 3 weeks after treatment start (second dose) and 6 weeks after treatment start. Durable clinical benefit was defined as progression-free survival longer than 6 months, and TCR features were also tested against progression-free and overall survival. Nine or ten patients reached durable clinical benefit, while about 19 patients did not. Blood samples gave median yields of around 140,000 T cells and some 84,000 unique TCRs, along with a median clonality of approximately 0.08. Findings and caveats that apply to the study as a whole: Patients with durable benefit showed greater expansion of tumor-associated TCR clones in peripheral blood 3 weeks after starting treatment (n ≈ 21, p = 0.022). Because the sample size was small (n ≈ 27) and many of the analyses were exploratory, the results are meant to be hypothesis-generating. A pretreatment peripheral blood TCR clonality below the median was linked to improved progression-free and overall survival.

Synthetic TCR analog templates were spiked into each PCR so that absolute template abundance could be estimated from read counts. TCRbeta CDR3 regions were amplified from genomic DNA with bias-controlled V and J gene primers using the immunoSEQ assay. Sequencing of rearranged TCRbeta segments was done at approximately 20X coverage. Regarding the original processing steps: Clustering was used to correct sequencing errors, and CDR3s were annotated against IMGT so that V, D and J genes could be assigned. Downstream analyses used only productive TCRbeta rearrangements and left out out-of-frame or stop-codon sequences. Clonality was calculated as one minus the Shannon entropy normalized by the log of the number of unique productive sequences. Clones differing between time points or between blood and tumor were identified using Fisher's exact test with Benjamini-Hochberg correction, with an adjusted p below 0.01 applied as the threshold. Not all clones reach the TCRdb copy of this immuneACCESS table, which keeps in-frame sequences only. Checked studies attribute under half of the gap to unresolved V genes and leave the rest unexplained. V and J calls and clone size are copied from that table; D and trimming were computed from the DNA. In this sample the table shows 20,000 to 30,000 clones, 80% to 85% of which occur a single time. The top ten clonotypes cover 8% to 10% of the sample.

V is shortened by 2 bases, J by 2 bases, and the region joining them spans 9 bases. Via the germline V gene, CDR1 is MDHEN and CDR2 SYDVKM. The CDR3, cysteine through phenylalanine, is 14 amino acids long. Of all the DNA, just the CDR3 is kept, 42 bases in frame from base 1. Details on this clone: The antigen it binds to is not known. The sample holds no much larger clone one base away, and base qualities are not on file.

A cohort of around 28 patients with locally advanced or metastatic urothelial carcinoma, treated at Memorial Sloan Kettering on a trial protocol, was included. Peripheral blood mononuclear cells were collected pretreatment and during treatment, at between 1 and 8 total time points per patient. The Qiagen DNeasy Blood extraction kit was used to purify genomic DNA from total PBMCs and tumor samples. PBMCs were collected pretreatment and during treatment, and were isolated and stored as previously described. The origin of this receptor is a man between 65 and 79 years old with urothelial cancer. The chain uses TRBV28 and TRBJ2-5; no D gene can be assigned with confidence. The specimen comprised PBMCs, sampled around atezolizumab (anti-PD-L1) treatment. The DNA is as follows: TGTGCCAGCAGTTTAAGTCGGGTACAAGAGACCCAGTACTTC. The encoded protein is CASSLSRVQETQYF.